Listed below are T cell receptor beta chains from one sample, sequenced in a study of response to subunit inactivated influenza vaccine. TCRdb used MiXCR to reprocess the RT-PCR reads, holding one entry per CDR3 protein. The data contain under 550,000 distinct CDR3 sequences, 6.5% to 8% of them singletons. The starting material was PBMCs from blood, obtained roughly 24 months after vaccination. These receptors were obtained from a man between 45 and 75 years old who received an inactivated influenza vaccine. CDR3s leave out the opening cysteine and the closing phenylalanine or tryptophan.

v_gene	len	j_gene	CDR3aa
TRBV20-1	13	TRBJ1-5	SAKGGRNSNQPQH
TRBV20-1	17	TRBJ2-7	SARDYRELAGGQYAEQY
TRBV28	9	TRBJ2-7	ASKRRYEQY
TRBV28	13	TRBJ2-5	AGSTGQTGIETQY
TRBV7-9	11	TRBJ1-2	ASRTGTGNGYT
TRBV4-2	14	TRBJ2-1	ASSQVAQSSYNEQF
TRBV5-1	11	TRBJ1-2	ASSAGQHYGHT
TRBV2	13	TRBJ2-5	ASSPGETITETQY
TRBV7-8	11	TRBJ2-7	ASSPREPYEQY
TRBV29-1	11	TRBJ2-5	SVHPGGRETQY
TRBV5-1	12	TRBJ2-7	ASSYWTASYEQY
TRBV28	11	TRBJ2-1	ASSYAKTNEQF
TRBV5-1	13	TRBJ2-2	ASSSGMGEYGELF
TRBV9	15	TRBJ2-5	ASSGGRGNPFQETQY
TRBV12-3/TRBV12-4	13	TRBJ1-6	ASSLGGGFNSPLH
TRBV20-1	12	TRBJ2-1	SARARDSYNEQF
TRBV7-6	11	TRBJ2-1	ASSSGHYNEQF
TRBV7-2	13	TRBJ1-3	ASSPRGGSGNTIY
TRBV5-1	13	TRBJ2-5	ASSPPTGSAETQY
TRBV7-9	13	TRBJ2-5	ASSSKGTSFETQY
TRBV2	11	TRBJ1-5	ASNDRGHQPQH
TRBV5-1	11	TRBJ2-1	ASSLEEKAEQF
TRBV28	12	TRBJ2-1	ASGDEGSYNEQF
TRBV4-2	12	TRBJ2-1	ASSLTSGSSEQF
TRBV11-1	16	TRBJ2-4	ASSPGTRRDGAKNIQY
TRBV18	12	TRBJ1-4	ASSPPSTREKLF
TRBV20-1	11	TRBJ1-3	SAPVPPGNTIY
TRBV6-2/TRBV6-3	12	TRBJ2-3	ASEGDSYTDTQY